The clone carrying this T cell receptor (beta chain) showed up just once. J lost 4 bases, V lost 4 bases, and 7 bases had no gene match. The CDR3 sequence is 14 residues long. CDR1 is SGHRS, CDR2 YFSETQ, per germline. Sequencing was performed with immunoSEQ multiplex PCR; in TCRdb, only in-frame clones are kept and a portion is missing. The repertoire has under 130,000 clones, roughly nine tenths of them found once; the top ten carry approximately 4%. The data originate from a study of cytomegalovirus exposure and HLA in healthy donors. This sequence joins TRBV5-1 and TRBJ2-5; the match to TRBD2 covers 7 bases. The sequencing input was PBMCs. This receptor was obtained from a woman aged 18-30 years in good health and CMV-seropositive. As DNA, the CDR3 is TGCGCCAGCAGCCTCGGGGGGACTCTAGAGACCCAGTACTTC. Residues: CASSLGGTLETQYF.